Below are 15 T cell receptor beta chains sequenced from a single sample in a study of blood T cells in healthy people across ages. With a J-beta primer mix and a sample-barcoded 5' primer, a second PCR ran about 7 to 12 cycles. TCRdb re-derived calls from the 5' RACE reads in MiXCR, one entry per CDR3 protein. The data show over 1.5 million distinct CDR3 sequences, around 50% seen once. Source material: blood. The receptors derive from a woman aged 40 to 55 in good health.

This clonotype was counted a few times. V gene TRBV6-5 combines with J gene TRBJ2-5; no clear D gene. This CDR3 comprises 13 residues. Per germline, CDR1 MNHEY and CDR2 SVGAGI. The ends were cut back, 0 bases at V and 5 bases at J, with 7 bases in the middle. CDR3 DNA: TGTGCCAGCAGTTACTCAGCTTCTGAGACCCAGTACTTC. Its protein is CASSYSASETQYF.

This clonotype was seen a few times. The V gene is TRBV7-2, the J gene TRBJ2-7; 10 nucleotides match TRBD1. This CDR3 contains 17 residues. V lost 5 bases and J lost 4; bases outside the gene matches: 14. Germline V gene lookup returns CDR1 SGHTA and CDR2 FQGNSA. CDR3 sequence: CASSPISGTGETYEQYF. CDR3 nucleotide sequence: TGTGCCAGCAGCCCCATCTCCGGGACAGGGGAAACATACGAGCAGTACTTC.

This clonotype showed up just a few times. The gene calls are TRBV29-1 and TRBJ2-7, with D possibly matching TRBD1 (6 bases). CDR3 length: 14 amino acids. In germline, CDR1 is SQVTM, CDR2 ANQGSEA. V lost 2 bases, J lost 3 bases, and 14 bases lay in between. The CDR3 DNA follows: TGCAGCGTTGAAAGGGGCAGGGGAAGCTACGAGCAGTACTTC. It is translated as CSVERGRGSYEQYF.

As regards this clonotype: At one boundary the junction diverges from the germline segment, which might be a read error. The J gene is TRBJ2-3, the V gene TRBV7-7, with D perhaps assigned TRBD1 or TRBD2 (6 bases each). CDR1 is SSHAT and CDR2 is FNYEAQ in the germline V gene (reference sequence). The CDR3 is 15 amino acids. The CDR3 is CASSLGGISTDTQYF. The CDR3 DNA sequence: TGTGCTAGCAGCTTAGGGGGGATTAGCACAGATACGCAGTATTTT. The full variable domain, with the rest looked up from reference TRBV7-7 and TRBJ2-3, is GAGVSQSPRYKVTKRGQDVTLRCDPISSHATLYWYQQALGQGPEFLTYFNYEAQPDKSGLPSDRFSAERPEGSISTLTIQRTEQRDSAMYRCASSLGGISTDTQYFGPGTRLTVL.

Notes on this clonotype: An end of the junction does not agree with germline; a read error may underlie this. The chain recombines TRBV6-5 with TRBJ1-1, with D perhaps matching TRBD1 (6 bases). The germline gives CDR1 MNHEY, CDR2 SVGAGI. This CDR3 comprises 18 residues. CDR3 region: CASSSQWVAGGSNNEAFF. As DNA, the CDR3 is TGTGCCAGCAGTTCCCAATGGGTCGCGGGGGGCTCTAACAATGAAGCTTTCTTT.

In this sample, this clonotype turned up a few times. This chain connects TRBV4-1 to TRBJ1-2, with a possible D match to TRBD1 (5 bases). Germline-derived CDR1 and CDR2 are MGHRA and YSYEKL. The V end was cut by 0 bases, the J end by 1 base, with 18 bases between. The length of the CDR3 is 18 residues. DNA for the CDR3: TGCGCCAGCAGCCAAGATGGGGCACTGCTGTCTTATAACTATGGCTACACCTTC. Its protein product is CASSQDGALLSYNYGYTF.

The rearrangement uses TRBV6-5 and TRBJ2-1; the D gene is possibly TRBD1 (5 bases). CDR1 is MNHEY and CDR2 is SVGAGI in the germline V gene. Trimming cost V 1 base and J 6 bases, with 13 bases left between them. CDR3 length equals 15 residues. CDR3 region: CASSYFLDSLNEQFF. As DNA, the CDR3 is TGTGCCAGCAGTTACTTTCTCGACAGTCTCAATGAGCAGTTCTTC.

This clonotype was counted a few times. CDR3 protein: CASSTPSAAKSPTQYF. The CDR3 DNA reads TGTGCCAGCAGTACCCCGTCGGCAGCCAAAAGCCCTACGCAGTATTTT. This chain uses TRBV27 with TRBJ2-3, with no clear D. The germline V gene encodes CDR1 MNHEY and CDR2 SMNVEV (reference sequence). The CDR3 has 16 amino acids. V was pared by 5 bases and J by 8 bases, with 23 bases between.

This chain uses TRBV6-5 with TRBJ1-5; unclear D gene. The CDR3 has 13 amino acids. Trimming took 5 bases from V and 7 from J, leaving 12 bases between them. CDR1 and CDR2 (germline): MNHEY, SVGAGI. The DNA of the CDR3 is TGTGCCAGCAGTGACACCGTCGGGCAGCCCCAGCATTTT. Translated: CASSDTVGQPQHF.

This chain connects TRBV20-1 to TRBJ2-3; 10 bases agree with TRBD2. V shed 5 bases and J 0 bases; nucleotides not matched to a gene: 8. The CDR3 has 16 amino acids. Germline CDR1 DFQATT, CDR2 SNEGSKA (reference sequence). CDR3 in DNA: TGCAGTGCTCGAGGAGCGGGGGGGTCTAGCACAGATACGCAGTATTTT. It specifies CSARGAGGSSTDTQYF.

This clonotype was observed a few times. This chain joins TRBV4-2 and TRBJ2-7, with 7 bases matching TRBD1. Germline V gene sequence: CDR1 LGHNA, CDR2 YNFKEQ. CDR3 length: 19 residues. The ends lost 1 base at V and 2 bases at J; junction bases unmatched: 17. CDR3 sequence: CASSQGLPNRGGDPYEQYF. The CDR3 nucleotides read TGTGCCAGCAGCCAAGGCCTGCCCAACAGAGGGGGCGATCCCTACGAGCAGTACTTC.

There are a few counts of this clonotype. CDR3 residues: CASSGARRGGLTYEQYF. The CDR3 DNA reads TGTGCCAGCAGCGGAGCTCGAAGGGGGGGCTTAACCTACGAGCAGTACTTC. The chain recombines TRBV7-9 with TRBJ2-7, with D possibly TRBD2 on 7 matching bases. Trimming removed 5 bases at V and 2 bases at J, with 22 bases between. This CDR3 contains 17 residues. Germline CDR1 is SEHNR and CDR2 is FQNEAQ (reference sequence). The full variable domain, completed using reference TRBV7-9 and TRBJ2-7, is DTGVSQNPRHKITKRGQNVTFRCDPISEHNRLYWYRQTLGQGPEFLTYFQNEAQLEKSRLLSDRFSAERPKGSFSTLEIQRTEQGDSAMYLCASSGARRGGLTYEQYFGPGTRLTVT.

This rearrangement joins TRBV18 to TRBJ1-2; a weak D match, TRBD1 (6 bases). The CDR3 runs to 13 residues. Germline V lookup: CDR1 KGHSH, CDR2 LQKENI. Trimming pared 5 bases from V and 8 bases from J, leaving 15 bases between. CDR3 residues: CASSVDRLRGYTF. CDR3 sequence (DNA): TGTGCCAGCTCAGTAGACAGGCTAAGGGGCTACACCTTC.

This clonotype was found a few times. The chain carries TRBV7-9 and TRBJ1-2; no reliable D call. Germline lookup yields CDR1 SEHNR and CDR2 FQNEAQ (reference sequence). V dropped 5 bases and J dropped 3 bases, with 16 bases sitting between them. The CDR3 runs to 15 residues. The chain's CDR3 is CASSPGLSTDYGYTF. The CDR3 bases are TGTGCCAGCAGCCCAGGTTTGTCTACGGACTATGGCTACACCTTC.

V gene TRBV4-1 combines with J gene TRBJ2-7; perhaps TRBD1 as D (6 bases). CDR3 length equals 14 residues. V lost 5 bases to trimming and J lost 1 base, with 12 bases between them. CDR1 is MGHRA and CDR2 is YSYEKL in the germline V gene. The CDR3 sequence: CASSAGVGSYEQYF. The CDR3 coding sequence is TGCGCCAGCAGCGCAGGGGTCGGTTCCTACGAGCAGTACTTC.